What follows is one TCR beta chain and its context. Its antigen is not known. The data derive from a study of cytomegalovirus exposure and HLA in healthy donors. Notes on the study in general: What was likely a sequencing artifact was a cluster of highly shared sequence variants.

Primers included in the PCR were 60 Vbeta and 13 Jbeta primers. Using immunoSEQ multiplex PCR, the repertoire was profiled, and TCRdb retains in-frame clones only, with some absent. The repertoire shows 150,000 to 200,000 clones; the top ten hold 6.5%. The CDR3 runs to 15 residues. V gave up 5 bases and J gave up 0 bases, with 11 bases separating them. The germline V gene has CDR1 SGHTA and CDR2 FQGNSA. The sequenced material came from PBMCs. The J gene is TRBJ1-3, the V gene TRBV7-2; the D gene is possibly TRBD1 (5 bases). This TCR came from a man aged 25 to 40 in good health and CMV-seronegative. The CDR3 here is CASSTGQGSGNTIYF. The CDR3 DNA reads TGTGCCAGCAGCACCGGGCAGGGCTCTGGAAACACCATATATTTT.